This TCR beta chain was identified during a study of blood T cell repertoires in COVID-19. Clones were read by immunoSEQ multiplex PCR, and TCRdb kept only the in-frame ones, dropping some. The table records tens of thousands of clones, roughly 85% of them present only once. CDR1 is SQVTM, CDR2 ANQGSEA, per germline. Trimming removed 6 bases from V and 6 bases from J; junction bases left unmatched: 9. This CDR3 comprises 13 residues. This clonotype originated in a human donor in a cohort sampled during active COVID-19. V gene TRBV29-1 combines with J gene TRBJ1-2; 8 positions agree with TRBD1. The sample taken for sequencing was peripheral blood. The CDR3 loop is CSVVGTGGHGYTF. The CDR3 DNA reads as TGCAGCGTAGTTGGGACAGGAGGGCATGGCTACACCTTC.